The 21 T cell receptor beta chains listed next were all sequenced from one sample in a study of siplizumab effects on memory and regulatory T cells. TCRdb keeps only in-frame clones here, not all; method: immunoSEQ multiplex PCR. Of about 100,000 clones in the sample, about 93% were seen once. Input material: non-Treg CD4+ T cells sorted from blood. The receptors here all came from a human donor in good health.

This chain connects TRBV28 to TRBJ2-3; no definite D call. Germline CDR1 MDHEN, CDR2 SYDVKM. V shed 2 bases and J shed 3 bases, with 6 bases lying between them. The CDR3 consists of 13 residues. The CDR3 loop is CASSLPYTDTQYF. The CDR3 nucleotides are TGTGCCAGCAGTTTACCCTATACAGATACGCAGTATTTT.

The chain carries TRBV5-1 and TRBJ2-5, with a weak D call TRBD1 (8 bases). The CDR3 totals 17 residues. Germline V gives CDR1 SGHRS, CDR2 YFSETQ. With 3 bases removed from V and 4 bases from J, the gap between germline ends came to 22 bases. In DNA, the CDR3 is TGCGCCAGCAGCTCAGGACAGGGCGCGGGAGTTGGAGAGACCCAGTACTTC. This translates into CASSSGQGAGVGETQYF.

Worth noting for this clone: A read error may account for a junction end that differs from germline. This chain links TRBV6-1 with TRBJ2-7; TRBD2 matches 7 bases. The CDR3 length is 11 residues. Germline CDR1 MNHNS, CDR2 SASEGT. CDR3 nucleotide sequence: TGTGCCAGCAGTCAAGCGGGACTGGAGTACTTC. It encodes CASSQAGLEYF.

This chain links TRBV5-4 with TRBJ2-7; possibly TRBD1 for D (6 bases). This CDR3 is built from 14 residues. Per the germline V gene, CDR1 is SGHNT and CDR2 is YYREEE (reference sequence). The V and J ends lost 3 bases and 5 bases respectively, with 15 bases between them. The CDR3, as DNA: TGTGCCAGCAGCTCAGGGGTTCAACCCGACGAGCAGTACTTC. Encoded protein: CASSSGVQPDEQYF. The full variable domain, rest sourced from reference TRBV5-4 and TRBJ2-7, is ETGVTQSPTHLIKTRGQQVTLRCSSQSGHNTVSWYQQALGQGPQFIFQYYREEENGRGNFPPRFSGLQFPNYSSELNVNALELDDSALYLCASSSGVQPDEQYFGPGTRLTVT.

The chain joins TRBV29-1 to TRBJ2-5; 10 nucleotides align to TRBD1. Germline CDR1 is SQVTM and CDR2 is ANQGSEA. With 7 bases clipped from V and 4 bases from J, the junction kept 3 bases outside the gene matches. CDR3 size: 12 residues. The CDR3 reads CSGGQGTETQYF. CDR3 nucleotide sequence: TGCAGCGGGGGACAGGGGACAGAGACCCAGTACTTC.

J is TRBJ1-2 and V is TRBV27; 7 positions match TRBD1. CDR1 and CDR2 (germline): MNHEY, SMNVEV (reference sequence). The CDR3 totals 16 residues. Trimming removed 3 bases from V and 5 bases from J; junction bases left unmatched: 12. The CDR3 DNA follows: TGTGCCAGCAGTTTCTCTAGGACAGGTCAACGTTATGGCTACACCTTC. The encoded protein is CASSFSRTGQRYGYTF.

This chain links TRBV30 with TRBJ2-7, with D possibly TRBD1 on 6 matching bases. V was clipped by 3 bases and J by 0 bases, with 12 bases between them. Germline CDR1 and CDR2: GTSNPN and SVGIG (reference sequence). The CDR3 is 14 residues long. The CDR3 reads CAWSAGQNSYEQYF. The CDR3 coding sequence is TGTGCCTGGAGCGCCGGACAGAACTCCTACGAGCAGTACTTC.

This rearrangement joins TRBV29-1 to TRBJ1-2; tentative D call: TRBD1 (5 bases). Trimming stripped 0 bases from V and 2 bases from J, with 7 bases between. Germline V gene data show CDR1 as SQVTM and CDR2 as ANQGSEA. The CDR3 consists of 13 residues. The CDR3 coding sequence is TGCAGCGTTGAAGATTGGGACAACTATGGCTACACCTTC. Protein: CSVEDWDNYGYTF.

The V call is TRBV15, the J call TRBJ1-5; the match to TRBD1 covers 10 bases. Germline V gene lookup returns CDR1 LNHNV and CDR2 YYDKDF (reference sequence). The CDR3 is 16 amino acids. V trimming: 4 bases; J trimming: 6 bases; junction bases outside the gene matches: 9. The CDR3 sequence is CATSKTGQGEVQPQHF. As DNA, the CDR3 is TGTGCCACCAGCAAGACTGGACAGGGGGAGGTTCAGCCCCAGCATTTT.

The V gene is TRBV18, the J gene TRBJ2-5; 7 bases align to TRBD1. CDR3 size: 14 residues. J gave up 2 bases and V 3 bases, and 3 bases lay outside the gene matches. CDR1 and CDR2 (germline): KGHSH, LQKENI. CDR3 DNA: TGTGCCAGCTCACCGTGGGACAGTCAAGAGACCCAGTACTTC. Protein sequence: CASSPWDSQETQYF.

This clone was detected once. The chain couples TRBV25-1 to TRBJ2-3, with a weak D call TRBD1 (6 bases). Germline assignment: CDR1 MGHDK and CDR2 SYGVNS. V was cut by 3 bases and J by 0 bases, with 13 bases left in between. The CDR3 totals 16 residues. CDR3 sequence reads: CASSDEAQGSTDTQYF. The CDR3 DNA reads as TGTGCCAGCAGTGACGAGGCGCAGGGGAGCACAGATACGCAGTATTTT.

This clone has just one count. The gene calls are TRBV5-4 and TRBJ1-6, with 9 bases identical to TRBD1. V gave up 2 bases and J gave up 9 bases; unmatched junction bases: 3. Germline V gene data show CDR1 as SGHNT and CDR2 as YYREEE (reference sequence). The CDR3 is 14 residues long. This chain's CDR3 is CASSLQGAGSPLHF. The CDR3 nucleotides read TGTGCCAGCAGCTTACAGGGGGCAGGTTCACCCCTCCACTTT. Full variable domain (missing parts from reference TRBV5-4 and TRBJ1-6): ETGVTQSPTHLIKTRGQQVTLRCSSQSGHNTVSWYQQALGQGPQFIFQYYREEENGRGNFPPRFSGLQFPNYSSELNVNALELDDSALYLCASSLQGAGSPLHFGNGTRLTVT.

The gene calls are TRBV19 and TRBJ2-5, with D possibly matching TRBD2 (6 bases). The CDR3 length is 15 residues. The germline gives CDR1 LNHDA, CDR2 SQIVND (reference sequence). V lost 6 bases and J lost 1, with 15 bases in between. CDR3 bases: TGTGCCAGTAGCCGGGGACTTGCCCGCCAAGAGACCCAGTACTTC. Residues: CASSRGLARQETQYF. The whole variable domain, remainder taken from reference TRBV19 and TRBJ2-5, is DGGITQSPKYLFRKEGQNVTLSCEQNLNHDAMYWYRQDPGQGLRLIYYSQIVNDFQKGDIAEGYSVSREKKESFPLTVTSAQKNPTAFYLCASSRGLARQETQYFGPGTRLLVL.

The CDR3 nucleotides read TGTGCCAGCAGTTTAGGAGCGATTTACGAGCAGTACTTC. It specifies CASSLGAIYEQYF. The chain joins TRBV28 to TRBJ2-7; D remains unclear. The CDR3 is 13 residues long. Trimming removed 2 bases from V and 4 bases from J, with 9 bases in between. Per germline, CDR1 MDHEN and CDR2 SYDVKM.

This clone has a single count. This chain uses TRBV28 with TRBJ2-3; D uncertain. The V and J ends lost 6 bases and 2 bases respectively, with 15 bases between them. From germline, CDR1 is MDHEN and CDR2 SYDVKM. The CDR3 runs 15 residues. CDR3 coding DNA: TGTGCCAGCAGCCAACCCTCGGGTATCACAGATACGCAGTATTTT. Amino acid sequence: CASSQPSGITDTQYF.

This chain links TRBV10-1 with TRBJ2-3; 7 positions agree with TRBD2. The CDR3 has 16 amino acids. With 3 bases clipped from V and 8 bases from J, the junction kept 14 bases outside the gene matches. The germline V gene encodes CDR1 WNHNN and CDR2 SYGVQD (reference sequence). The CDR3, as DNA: TGCGCCAGCAGTGAATTGTCTAGCGGTCCTTTAGGTACGCAGTATTTT. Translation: CASSELSSGPLGTQYF.

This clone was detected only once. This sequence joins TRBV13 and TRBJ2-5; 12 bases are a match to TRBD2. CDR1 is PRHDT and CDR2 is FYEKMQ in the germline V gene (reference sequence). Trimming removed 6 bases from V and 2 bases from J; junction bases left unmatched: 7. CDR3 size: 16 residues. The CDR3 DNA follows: TGTGCCAGCAGTTCCGGACTAGCGGGGATACAAGAGACCCAGTACTTC. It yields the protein CASSSGLAGIQETQYF.

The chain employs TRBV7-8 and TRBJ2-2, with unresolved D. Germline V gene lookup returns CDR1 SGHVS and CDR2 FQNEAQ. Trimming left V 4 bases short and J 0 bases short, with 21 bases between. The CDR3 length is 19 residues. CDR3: CASSSQHSRGPANTGELFF. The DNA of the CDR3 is TGTGCCAGCAGCTCTCAACACAGTCGAGGCCCGGCGAACACCGGGGAGCTGTTTTTT. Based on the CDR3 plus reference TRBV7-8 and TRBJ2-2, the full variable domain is GAGVSQSPRYKVAKRGQDVALRCDPISGHVSLFWYQQALGQGPEFLTYFQNEAQLDKSGLPSDRFFAERPEGSVSTLKIQRTQQEDSAVYLCASSSQHSRGPANTGELFFGEGSRLTVL.

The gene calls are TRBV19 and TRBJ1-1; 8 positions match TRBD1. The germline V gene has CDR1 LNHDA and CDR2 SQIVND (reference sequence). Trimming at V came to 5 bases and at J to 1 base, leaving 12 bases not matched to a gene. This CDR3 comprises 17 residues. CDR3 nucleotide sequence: TGTGCCAGTAGTCGCTCTCCAGGGGGCGCGGGGAACACTGAAGCTTTCTTT. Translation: CASSRSPGGAGNTEAFF.

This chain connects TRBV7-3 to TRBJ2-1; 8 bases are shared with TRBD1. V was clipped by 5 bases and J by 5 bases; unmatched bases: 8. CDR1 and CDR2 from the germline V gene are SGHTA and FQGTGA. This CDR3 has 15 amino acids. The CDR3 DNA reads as TGTGCCAGCAGCCTCAGGACAGGGTCGCACAATGAGCAGTTCTTC. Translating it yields CASSLRTGSHNEQFF.

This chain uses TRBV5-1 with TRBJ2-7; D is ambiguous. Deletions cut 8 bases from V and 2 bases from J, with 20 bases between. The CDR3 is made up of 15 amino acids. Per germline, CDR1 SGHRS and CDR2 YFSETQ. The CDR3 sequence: CASSHWSAETYEQYF. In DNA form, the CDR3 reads TGCGCCAGTTCCCATTGGTCGGCAGAAACCTACGAGCAGTACTTC. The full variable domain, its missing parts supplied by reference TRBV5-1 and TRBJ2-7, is KAGVTQTPRYLIKTRGQQVTLSCSPISGHRSVSWYQQTPGQGLQFLFEYFSETQRNKGNFPGRFSGRQFSNSRSEMNVSTLELGDSALYLCASSHWSAETYEQYFGPGTRLTVT.